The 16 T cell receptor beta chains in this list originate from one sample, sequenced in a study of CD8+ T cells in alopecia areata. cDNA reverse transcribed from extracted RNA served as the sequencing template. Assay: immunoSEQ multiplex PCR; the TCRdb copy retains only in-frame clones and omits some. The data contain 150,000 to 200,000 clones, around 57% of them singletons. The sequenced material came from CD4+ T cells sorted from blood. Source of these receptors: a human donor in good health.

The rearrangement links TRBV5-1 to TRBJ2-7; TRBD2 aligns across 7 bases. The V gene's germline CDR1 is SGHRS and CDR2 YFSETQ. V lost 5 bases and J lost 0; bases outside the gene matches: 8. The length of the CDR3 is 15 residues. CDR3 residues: CASRGGGSYSYEQYF. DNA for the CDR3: TGCGCCAGCAGAGGCGGCGGGAGCTACTCCTACGAGCAGTACTTC.

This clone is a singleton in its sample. The CDR3 sequence: CASSELGGTGRRYGYTF. CDR3 nucleotides: TGTGCCAGCAGTGAATTGGGAGGGACAGGGCGGCGGTATGGCTACACCTTC. This chain uses TRBV25-1 with TRBJ1-2; 9 nucleotides agree with TRBD1. The CDR3 is made up of 17 amino acids. Trimming took 1 base from V and 5 from J; bases not matched to a gene: 11. Per germline, CDR1 MGHDK and CDR2 SYGVNS.

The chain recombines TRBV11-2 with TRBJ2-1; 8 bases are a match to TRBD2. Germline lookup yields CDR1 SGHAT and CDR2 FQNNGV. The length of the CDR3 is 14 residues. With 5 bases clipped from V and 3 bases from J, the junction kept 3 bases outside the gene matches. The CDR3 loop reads CASSILAVYNEQFF. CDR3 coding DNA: TGTGCCAGCAGCATACTAGCGGTCTACAATGAGCAGTTCTTC.

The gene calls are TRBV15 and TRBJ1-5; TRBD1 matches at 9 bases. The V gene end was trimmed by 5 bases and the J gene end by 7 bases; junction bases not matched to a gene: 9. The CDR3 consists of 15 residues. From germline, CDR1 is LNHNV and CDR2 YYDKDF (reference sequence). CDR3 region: CATSSRGQGEQPQHF. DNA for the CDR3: TGTGCCACCAGCTCACGGGGACAGGGAGAGCAGCCCCAGCATTTT. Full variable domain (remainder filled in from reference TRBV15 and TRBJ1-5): DAMVIQNPRYQVTQFGKPVTLSCSQTLNHNVMYWYQQKSSQAPKLLFHYYDKDFNNEADTPDNFQSRRPNTSFCFLDIRSPGLGDTAMYLCATSSRGQGEQPQHFGDGTRLSIL.

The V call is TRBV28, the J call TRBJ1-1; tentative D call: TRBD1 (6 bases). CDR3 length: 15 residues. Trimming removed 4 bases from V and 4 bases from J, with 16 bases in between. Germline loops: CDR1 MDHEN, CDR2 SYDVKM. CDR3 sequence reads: CASSSHTGIGTEAFF. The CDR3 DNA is TGTGCCAGCAGTTCACACACAGGGATAGGCACTGAAGCTTTCTTT.

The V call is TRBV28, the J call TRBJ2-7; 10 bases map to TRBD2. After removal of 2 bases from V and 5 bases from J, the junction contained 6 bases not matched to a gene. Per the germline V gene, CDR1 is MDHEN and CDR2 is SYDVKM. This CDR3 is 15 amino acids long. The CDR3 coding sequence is TGTGCCAGCAGTTTAGAGGCTAGCGGGAGCCACGAGCAGTACTTC. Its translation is CASSLEASGSHEQYF.

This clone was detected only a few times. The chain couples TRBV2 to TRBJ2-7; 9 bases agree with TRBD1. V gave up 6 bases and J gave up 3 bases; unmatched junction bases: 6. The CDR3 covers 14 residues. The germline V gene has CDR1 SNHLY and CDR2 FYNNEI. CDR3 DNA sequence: TGTGCCAGCAGAGGGACAGGGTTTTTCTACGAGCAGTACTTC. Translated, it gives CASRGTGFFYEQYF.

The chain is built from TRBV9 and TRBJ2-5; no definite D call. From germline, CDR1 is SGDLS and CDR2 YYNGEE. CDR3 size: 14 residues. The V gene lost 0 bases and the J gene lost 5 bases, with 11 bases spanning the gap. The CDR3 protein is CASSVGPASETQYF. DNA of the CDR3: TGTGCCAGCAGCGTAGGACCAGCGAGTGAGACCCAGTACTTC.

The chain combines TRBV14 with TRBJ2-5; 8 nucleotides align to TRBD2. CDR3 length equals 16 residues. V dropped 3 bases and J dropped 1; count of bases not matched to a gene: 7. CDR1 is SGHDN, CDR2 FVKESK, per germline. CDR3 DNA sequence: TGTGCCAGCAGCCAGAACAAGCGGGAGCGCCAAGAGACCCAGTACTTC. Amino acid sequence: CASSQNKRERQETQYF.

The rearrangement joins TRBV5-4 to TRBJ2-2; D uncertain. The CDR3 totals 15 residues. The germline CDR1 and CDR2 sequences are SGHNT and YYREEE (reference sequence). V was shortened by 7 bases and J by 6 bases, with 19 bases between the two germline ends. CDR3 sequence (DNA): TGTGCCAGCGGATTGTTCGAGATGGATGCCGGGGAGCTGTTTTTT. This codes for CASGLFEMDAGELFF.

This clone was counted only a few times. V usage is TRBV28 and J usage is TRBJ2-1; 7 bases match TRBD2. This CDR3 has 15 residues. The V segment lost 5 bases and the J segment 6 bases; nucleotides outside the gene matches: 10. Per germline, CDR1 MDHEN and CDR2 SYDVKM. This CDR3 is CASSPIRLAFNEQFF. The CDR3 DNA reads TGTGCCAGCAGTCCTATTAGACTAGCCTTCAATGAGCAGTTCTTC.

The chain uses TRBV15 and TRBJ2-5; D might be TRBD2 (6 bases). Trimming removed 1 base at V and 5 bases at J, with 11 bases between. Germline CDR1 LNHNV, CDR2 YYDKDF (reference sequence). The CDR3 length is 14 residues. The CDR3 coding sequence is TGTGCCACCAGCAGAGTGGAGGGGATGGAGACCCAGTACTTC. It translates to CATSRVEGMETQYF.

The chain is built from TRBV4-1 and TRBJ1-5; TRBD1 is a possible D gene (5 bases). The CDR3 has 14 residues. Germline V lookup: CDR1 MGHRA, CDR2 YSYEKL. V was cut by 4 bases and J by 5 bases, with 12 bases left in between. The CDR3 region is CASSPGTQDQPQHF. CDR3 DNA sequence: TGCGCCAGCAGCCCCGGGACCCAGGATCAGCCCCAGCATTTT.

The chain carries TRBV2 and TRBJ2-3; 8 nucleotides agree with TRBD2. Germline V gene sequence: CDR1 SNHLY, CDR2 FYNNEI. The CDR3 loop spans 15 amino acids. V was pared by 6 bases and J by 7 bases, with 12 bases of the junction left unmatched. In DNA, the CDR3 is TGTGCCAGCAGGGGTGTCAGCGGGAGCCTCAATACGCAGTATTTT. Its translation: CASRGVSGSLNTQYF.

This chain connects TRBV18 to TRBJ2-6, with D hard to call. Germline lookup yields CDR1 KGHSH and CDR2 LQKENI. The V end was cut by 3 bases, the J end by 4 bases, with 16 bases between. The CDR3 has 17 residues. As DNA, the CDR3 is TGTGCCAGCTCACCCTACGGTCCCATCTCAGGGGCCAACGTCCTGACTTTC. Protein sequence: CASSPYGPISGANVLTF.

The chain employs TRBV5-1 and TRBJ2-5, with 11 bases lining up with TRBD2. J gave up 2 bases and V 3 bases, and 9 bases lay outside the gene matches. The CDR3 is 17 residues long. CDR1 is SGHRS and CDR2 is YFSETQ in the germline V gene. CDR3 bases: TGCGCCAGCAGCTGGGACTCCGGGACTAGCGGACAAGAGACCCAGTACTTC. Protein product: CASSWDSGTSGQETQYF.